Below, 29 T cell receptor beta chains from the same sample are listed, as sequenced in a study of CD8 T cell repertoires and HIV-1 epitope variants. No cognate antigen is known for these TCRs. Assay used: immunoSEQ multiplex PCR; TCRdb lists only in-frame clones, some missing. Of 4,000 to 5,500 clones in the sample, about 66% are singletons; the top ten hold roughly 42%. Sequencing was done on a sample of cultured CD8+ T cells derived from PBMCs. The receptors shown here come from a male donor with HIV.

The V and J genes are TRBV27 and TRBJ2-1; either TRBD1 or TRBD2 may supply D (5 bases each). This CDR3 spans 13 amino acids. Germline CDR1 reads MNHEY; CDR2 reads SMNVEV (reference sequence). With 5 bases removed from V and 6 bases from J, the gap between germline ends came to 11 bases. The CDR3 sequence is CASSMGRLNEQFF. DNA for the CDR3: TGTGCCAGCAGTATGGGACGGCTCAATGAGCAGTTCTTC.

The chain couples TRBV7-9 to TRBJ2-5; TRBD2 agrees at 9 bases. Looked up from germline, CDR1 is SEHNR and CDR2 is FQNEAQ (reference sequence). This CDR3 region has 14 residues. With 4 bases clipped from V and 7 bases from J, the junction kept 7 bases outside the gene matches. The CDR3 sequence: CASSSGGGERTQYF. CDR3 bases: TGTGCCAGCAGCTCCGGCGGGGGGGAGCGGACCCAGTACTTC. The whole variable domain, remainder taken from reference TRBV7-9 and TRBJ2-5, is DTGVSQNPRHKITKRGQNVTFRCDPISEHNRLYWYRQTLGQGPEFLTYFQNEAQLEKSRLLSDRFSAERPKGSFSTLEIQRTEQGDSAMYLCASSSGGGERTQYFGPGTRLLVL.

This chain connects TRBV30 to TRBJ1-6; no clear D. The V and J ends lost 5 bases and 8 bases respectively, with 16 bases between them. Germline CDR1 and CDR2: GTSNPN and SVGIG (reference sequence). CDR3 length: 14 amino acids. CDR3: CAWEIAGLDSPLHF. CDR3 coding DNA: TGTGCCTGGGAAATTGCTGGGTTGGATTCACCCCTCCACTTT.

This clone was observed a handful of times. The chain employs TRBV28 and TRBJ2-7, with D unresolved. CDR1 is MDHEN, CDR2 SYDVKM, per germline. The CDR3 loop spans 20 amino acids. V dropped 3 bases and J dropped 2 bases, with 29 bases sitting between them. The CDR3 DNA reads TGTGCCAGCAGTTTCCCCCCCCCTAGTCCCAATACACCTACCACCTACGAGCAGTACTTC. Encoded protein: CASSFPPPSPNTPTTYEQYF.

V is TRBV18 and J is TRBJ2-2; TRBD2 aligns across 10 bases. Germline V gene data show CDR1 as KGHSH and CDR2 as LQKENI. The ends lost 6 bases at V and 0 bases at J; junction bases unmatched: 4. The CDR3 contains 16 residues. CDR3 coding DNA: TGTGCCAGCTCCTTAGCGGGAGGAGCGAACACCGGGGAGCTGTTTTTT. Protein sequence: CASSLAGGANTGELFF.

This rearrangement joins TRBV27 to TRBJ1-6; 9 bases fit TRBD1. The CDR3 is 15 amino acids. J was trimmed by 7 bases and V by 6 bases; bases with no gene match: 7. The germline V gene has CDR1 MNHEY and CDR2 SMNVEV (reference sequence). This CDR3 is CASSYLGTGNSPLHF. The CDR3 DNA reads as TGTGCCAGCAGCTATCTGGGGACAGGGAATTCACCCCTCCACTTT.

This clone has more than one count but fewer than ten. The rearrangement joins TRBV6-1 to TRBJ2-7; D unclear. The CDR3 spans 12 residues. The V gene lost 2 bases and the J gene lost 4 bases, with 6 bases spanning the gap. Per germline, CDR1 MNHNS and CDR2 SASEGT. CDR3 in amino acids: CASSESSYEQYF. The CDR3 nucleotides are TGTGCCAGCAGTGAATCCTCATACGAGCAGTACTTC.

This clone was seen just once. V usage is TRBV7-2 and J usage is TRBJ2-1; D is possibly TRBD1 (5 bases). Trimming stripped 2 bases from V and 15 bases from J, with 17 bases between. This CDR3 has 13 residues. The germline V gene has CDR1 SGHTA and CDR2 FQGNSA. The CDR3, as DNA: TGTGCCAGCAGCTTACCCACTCTAGGGGCCGGGTTCTTC. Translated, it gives CASSLPTLGAGFF.

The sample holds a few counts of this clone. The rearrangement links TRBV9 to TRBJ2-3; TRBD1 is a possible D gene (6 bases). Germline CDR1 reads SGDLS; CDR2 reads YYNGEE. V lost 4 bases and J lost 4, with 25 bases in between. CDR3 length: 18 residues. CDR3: CASSMPGPGQISADTQYF. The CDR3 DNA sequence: TGTGCCAGCAGCATGCCCGGTCCCGGACAGATATCTGCAGATACGCAGTATTTT. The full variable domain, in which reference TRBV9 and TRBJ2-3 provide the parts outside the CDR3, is DSGVTQTPKHLITATGQRVTLRCSPRSGDLSVYWYQQSLDQGLQFLIQYYNGEERAKGNILERFSAQQFPDLHSELNLSSLELGDSALYFCASSMPGPGQISADTQYFGPGTRLTVL.

CDR3 amino acids: CASSLGQGYNSPLHF. The CDR3 DNA follows: TGTGCCAGCAGTTTAGGACAGGGCTATAATTCACCCCTCCACTTT. The chain links TRBV27 to TRBJ1-6; TRBD1 matches 8 bases. CDR1 MNHEY and CDR2 SMNVEV come from the germline V gene (reference sequence). V dropped 2 bases and J dropped 3; count of bases not matched to a gene: 0. The length of the CDR3 is 15 residues.

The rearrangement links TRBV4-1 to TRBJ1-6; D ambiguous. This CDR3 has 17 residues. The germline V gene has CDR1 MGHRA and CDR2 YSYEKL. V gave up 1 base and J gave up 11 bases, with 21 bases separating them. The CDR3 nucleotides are TGCGCCAGCAGCCAAGTCGATTTAGGACTGAGGTCTCCACCCCTCCACTTT. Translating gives CASSQVDLGLRSPPLHF.

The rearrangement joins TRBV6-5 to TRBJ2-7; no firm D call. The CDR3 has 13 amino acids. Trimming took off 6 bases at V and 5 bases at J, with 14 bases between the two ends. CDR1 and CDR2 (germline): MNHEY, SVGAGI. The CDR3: CASSPLGPNEQYF. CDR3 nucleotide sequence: TGTGCCAGCAGCCCCCTAGGACCCAACGAGCAGTACTTC.

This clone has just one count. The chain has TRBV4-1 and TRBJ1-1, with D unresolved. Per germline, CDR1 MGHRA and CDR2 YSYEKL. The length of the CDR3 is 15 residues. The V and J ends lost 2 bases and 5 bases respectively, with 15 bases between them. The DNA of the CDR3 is TGCGCCAGCAGCCAAATGTTAGGGATTAGGACTGAAGCTTTCTTT. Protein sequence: CASSQMLGIRTEAFF.

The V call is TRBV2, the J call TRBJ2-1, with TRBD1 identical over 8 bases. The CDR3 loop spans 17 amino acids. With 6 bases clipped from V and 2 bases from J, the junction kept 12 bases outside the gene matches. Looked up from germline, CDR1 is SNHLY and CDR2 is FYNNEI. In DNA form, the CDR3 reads TGTGCCAGCAGCTCCATCGGGCAGGGGGCCACCTACAATGAGCAGTTCTTC. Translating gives CASSSIGQGATYNEQFF.

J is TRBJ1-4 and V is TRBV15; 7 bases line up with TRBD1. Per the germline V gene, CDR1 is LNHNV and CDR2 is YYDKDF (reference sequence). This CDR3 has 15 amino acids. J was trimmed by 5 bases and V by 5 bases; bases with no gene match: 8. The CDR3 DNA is TGTGCCACCAGCGGTCTACAGGGGATGAATGAAAAACTGTTTTTT. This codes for CATSGLQGMNEKLFF.

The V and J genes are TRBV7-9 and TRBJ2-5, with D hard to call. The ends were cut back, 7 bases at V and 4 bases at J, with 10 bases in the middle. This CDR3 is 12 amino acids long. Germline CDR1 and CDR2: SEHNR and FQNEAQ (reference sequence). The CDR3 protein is CASTLPPETQYF. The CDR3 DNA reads TGTGCCAGCACCCTACCCCCAGAGACCCAGTACTTC.

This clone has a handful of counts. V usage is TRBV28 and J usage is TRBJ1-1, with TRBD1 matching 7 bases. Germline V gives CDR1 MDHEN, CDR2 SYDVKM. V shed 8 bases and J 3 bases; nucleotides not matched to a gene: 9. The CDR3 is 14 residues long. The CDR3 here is CASAIQGGDTEAFF. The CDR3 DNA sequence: TGTGCCAGCGCCATCCAGGGGGGAGACACTGAAGCTTTCTTT. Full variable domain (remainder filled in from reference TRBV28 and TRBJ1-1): DVKVTQSSRYLVKRTGEKVFLECVQDMDHENMFWYRQDPGLGLRLIYFSYDVKMKEKGDIPEGYSVSREKKERFSLILESASTNQTSMYLCASAIQGGDTEAFFGQGTRLTVV.

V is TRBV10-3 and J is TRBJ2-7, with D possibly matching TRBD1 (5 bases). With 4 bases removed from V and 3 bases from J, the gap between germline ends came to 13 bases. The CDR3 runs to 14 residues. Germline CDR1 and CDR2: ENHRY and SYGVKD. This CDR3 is CAISAGQEVYEQYF. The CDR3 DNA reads TGTGCCATCAGTGCAGGGCAGGAAGTCTACGAGCAGTACTTC.

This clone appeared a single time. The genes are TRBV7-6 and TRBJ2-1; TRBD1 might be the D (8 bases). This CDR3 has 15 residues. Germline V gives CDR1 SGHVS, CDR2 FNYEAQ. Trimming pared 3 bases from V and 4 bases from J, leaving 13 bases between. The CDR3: CASSLTQGGYNEQFF. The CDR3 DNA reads TGTGCCAGCAGCTTGACACAGGGGGGGTACAATGAGCAGTTCTTC.

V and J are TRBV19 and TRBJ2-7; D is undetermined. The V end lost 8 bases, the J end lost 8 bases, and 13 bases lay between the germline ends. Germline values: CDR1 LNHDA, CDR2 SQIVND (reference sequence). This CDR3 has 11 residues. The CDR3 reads CASGVGVQQYF. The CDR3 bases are TGTGCCAGTGGCGTTGGGGTCCAGCAGTACTTC.

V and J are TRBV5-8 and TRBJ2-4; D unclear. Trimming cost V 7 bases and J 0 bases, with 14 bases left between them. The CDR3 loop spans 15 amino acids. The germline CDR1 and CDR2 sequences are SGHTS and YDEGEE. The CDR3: CASRPETIAKNIQYF. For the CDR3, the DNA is TGTGCCAGCCGGCCCGAGACGATAGCCAAAAACATTCAGTACTTC.

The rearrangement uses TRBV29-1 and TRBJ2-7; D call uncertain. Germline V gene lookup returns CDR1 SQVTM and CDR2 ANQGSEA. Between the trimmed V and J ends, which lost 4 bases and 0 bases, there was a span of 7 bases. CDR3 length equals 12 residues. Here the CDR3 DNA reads TGCAGCGTTGTTCTGAGCTCCTACGAGCAGTACTTC. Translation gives CSVVLSSYEQYF.

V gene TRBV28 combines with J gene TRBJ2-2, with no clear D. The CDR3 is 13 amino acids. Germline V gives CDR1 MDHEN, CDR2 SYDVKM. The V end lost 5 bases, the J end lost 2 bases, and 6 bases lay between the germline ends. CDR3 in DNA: TGTGCCAGCAGTATTATTAACACCGGGGAGCTGTTTTTT. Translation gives CASSIINTGELFF.

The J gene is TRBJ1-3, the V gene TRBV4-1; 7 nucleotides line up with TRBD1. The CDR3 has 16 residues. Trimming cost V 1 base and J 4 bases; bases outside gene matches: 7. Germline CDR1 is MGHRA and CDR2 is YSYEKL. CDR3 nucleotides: TGCGCCAGCAGCCAAGTGGAGGGGGCCGGAGGAAACACCATATATTTT. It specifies CASSQVEGAGGNTIYF.

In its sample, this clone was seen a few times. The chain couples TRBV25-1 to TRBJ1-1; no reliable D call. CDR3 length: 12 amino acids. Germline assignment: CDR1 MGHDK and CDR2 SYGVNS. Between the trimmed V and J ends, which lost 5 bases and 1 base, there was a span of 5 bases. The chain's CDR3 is CASSFENTEAFF. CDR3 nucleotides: TGTGCCAGCAGTTTCGAGAACACTGAAGCTTTCTTT.

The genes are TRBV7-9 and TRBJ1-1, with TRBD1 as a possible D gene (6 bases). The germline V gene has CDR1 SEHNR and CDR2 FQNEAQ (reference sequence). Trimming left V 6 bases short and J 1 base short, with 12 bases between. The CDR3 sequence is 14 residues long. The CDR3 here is CASRGDKKNTEAFF. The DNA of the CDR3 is TGTGCCAGCAGGGGGGACAAGAAGAACACTGAAGCTTTCTTT.

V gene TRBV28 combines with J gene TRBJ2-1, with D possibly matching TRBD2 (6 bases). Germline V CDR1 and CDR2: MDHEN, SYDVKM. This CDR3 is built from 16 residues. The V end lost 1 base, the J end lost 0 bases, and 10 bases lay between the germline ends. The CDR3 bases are TGTGCCAGCAGTTTATCTCCCGGGGGCTCCTACAATGAGCAGTTCTTC. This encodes CASSLSPGGSYNEQFF.

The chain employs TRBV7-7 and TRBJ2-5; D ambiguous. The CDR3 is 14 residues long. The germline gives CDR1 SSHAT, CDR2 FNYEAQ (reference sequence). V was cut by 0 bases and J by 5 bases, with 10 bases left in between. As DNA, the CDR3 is TGTGCCAGCAGCTTAGCTCCCGAGAGGGAGACCCAGTACTTC. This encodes CASSLAPERETQYF. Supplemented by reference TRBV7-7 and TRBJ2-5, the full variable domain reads GAGVSQSPRYKVTKRGQDVTLRCDPISSHATLYWYQQALGQGPEFLTYFNYEAQPDKSGLPSDRFSAERPEGSISTLTIQRTEQRDSAMYRCASSLAPERETQYFGPGTRLLVL.

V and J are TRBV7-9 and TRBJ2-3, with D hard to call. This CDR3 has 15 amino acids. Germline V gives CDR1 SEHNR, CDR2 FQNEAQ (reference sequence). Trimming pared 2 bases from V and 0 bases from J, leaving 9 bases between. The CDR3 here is CASSLTEDSTDTQYF. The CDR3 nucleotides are TGTGCCAGCAGCTTAACTGAGGACAGCACAGATACGCAGTATTTT.